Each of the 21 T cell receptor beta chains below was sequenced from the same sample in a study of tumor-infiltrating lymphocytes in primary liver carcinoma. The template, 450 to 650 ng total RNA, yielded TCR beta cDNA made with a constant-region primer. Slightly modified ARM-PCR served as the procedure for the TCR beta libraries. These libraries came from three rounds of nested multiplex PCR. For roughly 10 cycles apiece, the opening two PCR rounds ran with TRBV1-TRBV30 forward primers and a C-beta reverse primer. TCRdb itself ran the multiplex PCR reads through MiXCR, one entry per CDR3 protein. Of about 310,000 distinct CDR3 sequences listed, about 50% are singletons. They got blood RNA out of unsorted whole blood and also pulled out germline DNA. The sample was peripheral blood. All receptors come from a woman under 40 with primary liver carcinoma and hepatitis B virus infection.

Written as DNA, the CDR3 is TGCGCCAGCAGCCAAGAGGGGACAGCGGTTACCTACGAGCAGTACTTC. Translating gives CASSQEGTAVTYEQYF. The chain is built from TRBV4-1 and TRBJ2-7; 7 bases agree with TRBD1. Per germline, CDR1 MGHRA and CDR2 YSYEKL. J was trimmed by 2 bases and V by 0 bases; bases with no gene match: 7. This CDR3 is built from 16 residues.

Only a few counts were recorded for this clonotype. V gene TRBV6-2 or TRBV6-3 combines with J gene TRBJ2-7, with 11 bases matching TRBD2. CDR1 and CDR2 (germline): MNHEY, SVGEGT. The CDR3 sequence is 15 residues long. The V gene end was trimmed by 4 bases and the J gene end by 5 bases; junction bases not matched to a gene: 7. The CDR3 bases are TGTGCCAGCAGTTCCTTACTAGCGGGAGTGAACGAGCAGTACTTC. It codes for CASSSLLAGVNEQYF.

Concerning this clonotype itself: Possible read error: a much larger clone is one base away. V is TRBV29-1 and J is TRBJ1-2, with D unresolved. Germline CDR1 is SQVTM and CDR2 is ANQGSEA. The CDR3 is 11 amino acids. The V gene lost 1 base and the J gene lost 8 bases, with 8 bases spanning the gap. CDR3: CSVEGAWGYTF. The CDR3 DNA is TGCAGCGTTGAAGGGGCCTGGGGCTACACCTTC. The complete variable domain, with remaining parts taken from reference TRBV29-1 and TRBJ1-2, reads SAVISQKPSRDICQRGTSLTIQCQVDSQVTMMFWYRQQPGQSLTLIATANQGSEATYESGFVIDKFPISRPNLTFSTLTVSNMSPEDSSIYLCSVEGAWGYTFGSGTRLTVV.

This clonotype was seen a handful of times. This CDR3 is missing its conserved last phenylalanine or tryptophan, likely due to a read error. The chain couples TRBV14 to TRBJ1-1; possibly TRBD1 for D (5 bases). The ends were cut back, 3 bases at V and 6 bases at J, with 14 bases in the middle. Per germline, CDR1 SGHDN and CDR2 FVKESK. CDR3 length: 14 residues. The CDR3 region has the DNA TGTGCCAGCAGCCACTACGGAGGGGCACCTGAAGCTTTCTCT. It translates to CASSHYGGAPEAFS.

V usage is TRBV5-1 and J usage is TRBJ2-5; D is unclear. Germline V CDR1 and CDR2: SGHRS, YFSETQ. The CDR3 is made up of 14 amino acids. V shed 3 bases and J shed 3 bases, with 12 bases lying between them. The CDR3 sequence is CASSSGSAKETQYF. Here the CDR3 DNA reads TGCGCCAGCAGCTCCGGGTCAGCTAAAGAGACCCAGTACTTC.

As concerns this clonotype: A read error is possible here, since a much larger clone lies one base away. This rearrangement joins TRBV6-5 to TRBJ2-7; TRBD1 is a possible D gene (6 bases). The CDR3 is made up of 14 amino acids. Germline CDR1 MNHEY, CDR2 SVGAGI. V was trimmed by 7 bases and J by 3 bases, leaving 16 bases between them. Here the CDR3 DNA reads TGTGCCAGCACTTCCGGACAGCGATACTACGAGCAGTACTTC. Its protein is CASTSGQRYYEQYF.

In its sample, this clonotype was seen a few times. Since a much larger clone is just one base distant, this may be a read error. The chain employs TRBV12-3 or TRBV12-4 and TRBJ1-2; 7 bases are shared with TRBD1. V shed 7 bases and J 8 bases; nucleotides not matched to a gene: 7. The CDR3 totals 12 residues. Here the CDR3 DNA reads TGTGCCAGCACTTCGGGACAGCGGGGCTACACCTTC. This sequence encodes CASTSGQRGYTF.

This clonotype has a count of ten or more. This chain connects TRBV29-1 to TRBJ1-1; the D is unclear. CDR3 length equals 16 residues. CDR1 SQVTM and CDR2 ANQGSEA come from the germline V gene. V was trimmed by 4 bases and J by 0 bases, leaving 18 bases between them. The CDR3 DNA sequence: TGCAGCGTTGCACTTACAGTGGCCATCATGAACACTGAAGCTTTCTTT. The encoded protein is CSVALTVAIMNTEAFF. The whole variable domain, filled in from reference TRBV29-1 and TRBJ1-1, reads SAVISQKPSRDICQRGTSLTIQCQVDSQVTMMFWYRQQPGQSLTLIATANQGSEATYESGFVIDKFPISRPNLTFSTLTVSNMSPEDSSIYLCSVALTVAIMNTEAFFGQGTRLTVV.

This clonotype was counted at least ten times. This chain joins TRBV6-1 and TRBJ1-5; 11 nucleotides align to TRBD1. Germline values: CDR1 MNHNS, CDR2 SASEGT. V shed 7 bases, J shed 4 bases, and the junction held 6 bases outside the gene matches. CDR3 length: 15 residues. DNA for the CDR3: TGTGCCAGCATTTGGACAGGGGGCCCAAATCAGCCCCAGCATTTT. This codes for CASIWTGGPNQPQHF.

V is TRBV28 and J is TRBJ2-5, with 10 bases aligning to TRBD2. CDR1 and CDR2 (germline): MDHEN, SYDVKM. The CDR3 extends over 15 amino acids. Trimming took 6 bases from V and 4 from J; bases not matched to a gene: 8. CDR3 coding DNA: TGTGCCAGCAGCCTACCGGGACTAGCGTTAGAGACCCAGTACTTC. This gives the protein CASSLPGLALETQYF. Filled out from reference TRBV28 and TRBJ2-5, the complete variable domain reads DVKVTQSSRYLVKRTGEKVFLECVQDMDHENMFWYRQDPGLGLRLIYFSYDVKMKEKGDIPEGYSVSREKKERFSLILESASTNQTSMYLCASSLPGLALETQYFGPGTRLLVL.

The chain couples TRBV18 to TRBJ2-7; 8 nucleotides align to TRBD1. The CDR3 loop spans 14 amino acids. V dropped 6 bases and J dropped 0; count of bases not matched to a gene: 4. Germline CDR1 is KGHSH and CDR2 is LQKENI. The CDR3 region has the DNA TGTGCCAGCTCTGGGGACAGGAGCTCCTACGAGCAGTACTTC. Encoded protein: CASSGDRSSYEQYF. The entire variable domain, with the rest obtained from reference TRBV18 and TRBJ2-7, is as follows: NAGVMQNPRHLVRRRGQEARLRCSPMKGHSHVYWYRQLPEEGLKFMVYLQKENIIDESGMPKERFSAEFPKEGPSILRIQQVVRGDSAAYFCASSGDRSSYEQYFGPGTRLTVT.

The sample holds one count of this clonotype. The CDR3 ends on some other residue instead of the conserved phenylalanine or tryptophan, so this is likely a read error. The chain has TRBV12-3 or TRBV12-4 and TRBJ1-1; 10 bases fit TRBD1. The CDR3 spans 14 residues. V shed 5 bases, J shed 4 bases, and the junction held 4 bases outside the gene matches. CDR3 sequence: CASSTWDRGTEAFL. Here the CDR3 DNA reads TGTGCCAGCAGTACCTGGGACAGGGGCACTGAAGCTTTCCTT.

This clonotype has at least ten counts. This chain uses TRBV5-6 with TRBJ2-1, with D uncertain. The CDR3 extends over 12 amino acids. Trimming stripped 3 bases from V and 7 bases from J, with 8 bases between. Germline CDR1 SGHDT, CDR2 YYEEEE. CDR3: CASSSFDNEQFF. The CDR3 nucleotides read TGTGCCAGCAGCTCTTTCGATAATGAGCAGTTCTTC.

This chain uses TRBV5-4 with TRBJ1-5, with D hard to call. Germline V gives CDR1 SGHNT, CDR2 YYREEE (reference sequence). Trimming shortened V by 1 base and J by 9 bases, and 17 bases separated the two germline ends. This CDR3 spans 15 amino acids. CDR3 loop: CASSLREAVARPQHF. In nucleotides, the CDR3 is TGTGCCAGCAGCTTGAGGGAGGCGGTGGCTAGGCCCCAGCATTTT.

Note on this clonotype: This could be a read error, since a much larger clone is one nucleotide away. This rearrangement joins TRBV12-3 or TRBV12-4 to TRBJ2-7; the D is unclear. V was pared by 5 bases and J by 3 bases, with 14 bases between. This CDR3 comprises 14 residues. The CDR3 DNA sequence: TGTGCCAGCAGTAAAGGCCCGCACTTCTACGAGCAGTACTTC. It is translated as CASSKGPHFYEQYF.

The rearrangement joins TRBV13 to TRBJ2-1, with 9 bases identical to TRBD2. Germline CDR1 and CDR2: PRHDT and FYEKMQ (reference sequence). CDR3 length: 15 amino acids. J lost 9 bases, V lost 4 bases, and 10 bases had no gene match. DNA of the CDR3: TGTGCCAGCAGCTCGCGGGAGGGCAAGATGATTGAGCAGTTCTTC. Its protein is CASSSREGKMIEQFF.

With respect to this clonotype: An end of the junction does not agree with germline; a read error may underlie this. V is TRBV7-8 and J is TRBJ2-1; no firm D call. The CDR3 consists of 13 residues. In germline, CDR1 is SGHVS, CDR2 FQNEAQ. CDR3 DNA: TGTGTCAGCAGCTTATACGCCTCCTCGCTGCAGTTCTTC. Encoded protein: CVSSLYASSLQFF.

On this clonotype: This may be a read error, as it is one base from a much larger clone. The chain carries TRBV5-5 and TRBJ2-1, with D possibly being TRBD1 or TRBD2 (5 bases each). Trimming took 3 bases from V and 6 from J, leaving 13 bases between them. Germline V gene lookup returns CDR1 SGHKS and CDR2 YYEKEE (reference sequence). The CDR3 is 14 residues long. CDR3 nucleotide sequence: TGTGCCAGCAGCTCGCAAGGGACCCCCAATGAGCAGTTCTTC. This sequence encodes CASSSQGTPNEQFF.

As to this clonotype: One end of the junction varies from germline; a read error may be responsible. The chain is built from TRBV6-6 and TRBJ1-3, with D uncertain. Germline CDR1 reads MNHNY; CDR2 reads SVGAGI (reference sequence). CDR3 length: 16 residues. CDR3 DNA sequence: TGTGTCAGCAGTTATGGGAGGGAAGCCTCTGGAAACACCATATATTTT. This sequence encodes CVSSYGREASGNTIYF.

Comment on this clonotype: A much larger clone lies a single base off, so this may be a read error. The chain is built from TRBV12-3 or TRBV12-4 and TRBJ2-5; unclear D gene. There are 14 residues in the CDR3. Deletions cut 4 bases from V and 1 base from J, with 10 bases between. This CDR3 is CASSSMAIQETQYF. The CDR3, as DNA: TGTGCCAGCAGTTCAATGGCTATCCAAGAGACCCAGTACTTC.

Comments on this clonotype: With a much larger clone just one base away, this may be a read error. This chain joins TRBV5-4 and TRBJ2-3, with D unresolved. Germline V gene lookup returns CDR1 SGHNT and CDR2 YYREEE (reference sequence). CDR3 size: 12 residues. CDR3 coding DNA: TGTGCCGGCAGCTTAAGCACAGATACGCAGTATTTT. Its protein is CAGSLSTDTQYF.